The rows below give T cell receptor beta chains drawn from one sample of a study of shared T cell receptors in the human thymus. The table came from immunoSEQ multiplex PCR; TCRdb's copy has only in-frame clones and leaves some out. The repertoire has approximately 730,000 clones, approximately 85% of them found once; the top ten carry 0.0095% to 0.011%. The same specimen was also included in a second study, on human thymus T cells.

The material sequenced was thymocytes. The receptor source for this set is a girl younger than two with a congenital heart defect. CDR3s include the opening cysteine and the closing phenylalanine or tryptophan. A D gene is named only where the DNA matches it firmly. A clone size is listed for some rows: how often the clone was seen (once, few, many), or a class if it is expanded.

V	J	D	size	CDR3	DNA
TRBV15	TRBJ2-2	-	-	CATSSDYLLTTGELFF	TGTGCCACCAGCAGCGACTACCTCCTCACGACCGGGGAGCTGTTTTTT
TRBV4-3	TRBJ2-7	TRBD2	-	CASSQSPLADTALNYEQYF	TGCGCCAGCAGCCAATCCCCCCTAGCGGACACGGCCCTAAACTACGAGCAGTACTTC
TRBV11-2	TRBJ1-2	-	-	CASSLDRANYGYTF	TGTGCCAGCAGCTTAGATCGGGCTAACTATGGCTACACCTTC
TRBV7-9	TRBJ1-4	-	few	CASSLGPRPGNEKLFF	TGTGCCAGCAGCTTAGGTCCTCGACCAGGAAATGAAAAACTGTTTTTT
TRBV27	TRBJ1-1	-	-	CASSSTVLRRLDTEAFF	TGTGCCAGCAGTTCCACGGTCTTAAGGAGATTGGACACTGAAGCTTTCTTT
TRBV10-1	TRBJ2-1	-	once	CASSDGRHNEQFF	TGCGCCAGCAGTGATGGGAGACACAATGAGCAGTTCTTC
TRBV15	TRBJ1-1	-	-	CATSREPRGRNTEAFF	TGTGCCACCAGCAGAGAACCTCGGGGTAGGAACACTGAAGCTTTCTTT
TRBV2	TRBJ2-7	TRBD2	-	CASSEFGSTSGGYGGEQYF	TGTGCCAGCAGCGAATTTGGGTCGACTAGCGGGGGGTACGGCGGCGAGCAGTACTTC
TRBV6-6	TRBJ1-1	-	-	CASSLSGQANTEAFF	TGTGCCAGCAGCCTCAGCGGCCAGGCCAACACTGAAGCTTTCTTT
TRBV12-5	TRBJ1-1	TRBD1	-	CASGLVQGAPTTEAFF	TGTGCTAGTGGTTTGGTACAGGGGGCTCCGACCACTGAAGCTTTCTTT
TRBV6-5	TRBJ2-7	TRBD1	-	CASSGARDSPYEQYF	TGTGCCAGCAGTGGGGCCCGGGACAGTCCCTACGAGCAGTACTTC
TRBV25-1	TRBJ1-1	-	-	CASSAGAFTEAFF	TGTGCCAGCAGTGCAGGGGCGTTCACTGAAGCTTTCTTT
TRBV14	TRBJ2-7	-	-	CASSQDRGYTEQYF	TGTGCCAGCAGCCAAGATAGAGGATATACCGAGCAGTACTTC
TRBV6-1	TRBJ1-5	-	-	CASSSGLFRGQPQHF	TGTGCCAGCAGCAGTGGGCTTTTCCGTGGTCAGCCCCAGCATTTT
TRBV6-5	TRBJ2-3	TRBD1	once	CASSYSSGQGTDTQYF	TGTGCCAGCAGTTACTCGTCGGGACAGGGCACAGATACGCAGTATTTT
TRBV21-1	TRBJ1-6	-	-	CASSTKQGFGLVPDDSPLHF	TGTGCCAGCAGCACGAAACAGGGATTTGGACTAGTACCGGATGATTCACCCCTCCACTTT
TRBV9	TRBJ1-1	-	-	CASSVAGENTEAFF	TGTGCCAGCAGCGTAGCGGGGGAGAACACTGAAGCTTTCTTT
TRBV10-2	TRBJ1-2	-	-	CASSEFRGARGYTF	TGCGCCAGCAGTGAGTTTCGGGGGGCGCGGGGCTACACCTTC
TRBV9	TRBJ2-1	-	-	CASKGNNNEQFF	TGTGCCAGCAAGGGGAATAACAATGAGCAGTTCTTC
TRBV14	TRBJ1-1	-	-	CASSHHGEMNTEAFF	TGTGCCAGCAGCCACCACGGGGAGATGAACACTGAAGCTTTCTTT
TRBV7-2	TRBJ1-6	-	-	CASSLVRPGVHYNSPLHF	TGTGCCAGCAGCTTAGTCCGGCCAGGGGTTCACTATAATTCACCCCTCCACTTT
TRBV6-1	TRBJ1-2	-	once	CASSERGYGYTF	TGTGCCAGCAGTGAGCGAGGCTATGGCTACACCTTC
TRBV7-2	TRBJ1-2	TRBD1	-	CASSLAGTGPPANYGYTF	TGTGCCAGCAGCTTAGCGGGGACAGGGCCGCCGGCTAACTATGGCTACACCTTC
TRBV5-1	TRBJ2-2	TRBD1	-	CASSRLPGQGRELFF	TGCGCCAGCAGCCGGCTCCCGGGACAGGGCCGGGAGCTGTTTTTT
TRBV6-1	TRBJ1-2	TRBD1	few	CASSESDGQGAKGYTF	TGTGCCAGCAGTGAAAGCGATGGACAGGGGGCGAAAGGCTACACCTTC
TRBV2	TRBJ2-7	TRBD1	-	CASSEWERTGTYEQYF	TGTGCCAGCAGTGAATGGGAGAGGACAGGGACCTACGAGCAGTACTTC
TRBV7-6	TRBJ1-3	-	-	CASSIHPRGSGNTIYF	TGTGCCAGCAGCATCCACCCCAGGGGCTCTGGAAACACCATATATTTT
TRBV27	TRBJ1-5	-	-	CASSLHSTGWSNQPQHF	TGTGCCAGCAGTTTACATTCGACAGGTTGGAGCAATCAGCCCCAGCATTTT
TRBV11-2	TRBJ1-6	-	-	CASSFLIPGGSYNSPLHF	TGTGCCAGCAGCTTTTTAATTCCGGGAGGCTCCTATAATTCACCCCTCCACTTT
TRBV6-5	TRBJ2-7	-	-	CASTYSEPGQSSEQYF	TGTGCCAGCACTTATTCTGAACCGGGACAAAGCTCCGAGCAGTACTTC
TRBV4-3	TRBJ2-3	-	-	CASSQAISEVRDTQYF	TGCGCCAGCAGCCAAGCAATTTCTGAGGTGAGAGATACGCAGTATTTT